This TCR beta chain was sequenced during a study of PD-1 blockade in classical Hodgkin lymphoma. The wider study: Patients were treated with nivolumab at 3 mg/kg, and this was given intravenously every 2 weeks. Findings and limits, study-wide: Only CD4+ TCR diversity, not CD8+, had risen significantly by C4D1. Newly diagnosed patients reportedly trailed healthy donors in baseline TCR diversity. It was among complete responders that baseline diversity resembled that of newly diagnosed patients.

The protocol was immunoSEQ multiplex PCR, while the TCRdb copy is restricted to in-frame clones and leaves out a portion. In the table there are about 99,000 clones, roughly 76% of which are singletons. This clone has at least ten counts. Its antigen is currently unknown. This sample also contains other DNA sequences that code for the same CDR3. CDR1 and CDR2 from the germline V gene are SGHVS and FNYEAQ. With 5 bases removed from V and 3 bases from J, the gap between germline ends came to 9 bases. The CDR3 contains 13 residues. Following autologous stem cell transplantation, relapse occurred in every patient, and exposure to brentuximab vedotin varied.

The chain employs TRBV7-6 and TRBJ2-3, with unresolved D. Sequencing was performed on peripheral blood mononuclear cells (PBMCs), taken before the second cycle of nivolumab. This receptor was taken from a human donor with classical Hodgkin lymphoma. The CDR3 region has the DNA TGTGCCAGCAGCGCAGGACCGACAGATACGCAGTATTTT. This sequence encodes CASSAGPTDTQYF.